This T cell receptor (beta chain) originates from a study of CXCR3-negative and CXCR3-positive naive CD8 T cells. UMI labels and 5' RACE were used to prepare the TRB cDNA libraries. Reanalyzing the 5' RACE reads, TCRdb keeps one entry per CDR3 protein, without DNA. This listing includes tens of thousands of distinct CDR3 sequences. Germline loops: CDR1 MNHEY, CDR2 SMNVEV (reference sequence). The length of the CDR3 is 13 residues. Sequencing input: naive CXCR3- CD8+ T cells from blood. Subset in this sample: CD45RO-CCR7+CD27+CD95- naive CD8+ T cells lacking CXCR3 (TNR3-). This receptor was obtained from a human donor in good health. Some clones in this sample may be carry-over from other donors' samples. The chain combines TRBV27 with TRBJ2-7. The CDR3 spells CASSSILLYEQYF.